Detailed here is one TCR beta chain. This clonotype is a singleton in its sample. Its specific antigen is unknown. Base qualities were left out, and no much larger clone turns up one base away. One read is thin evidence. This entry belongs to a study of T-cell memory formation after mild COVID-19 (TCRdb year 2021). The study in broad terms: Most TCR sequence clusters were specific to one of the two donors. The cohort comprised two young, previously healthy adult volunteers, one female and one male. T-cell clones expanding and contracting after mild COVID-19 in a couple of donors were tracked by longitudinal TCRalpha and TCRbeta repertoire sequencing. Findings and caveats that apply to the study as a whole: The detection of some responding clones in pre-infection memory suggests that pre-existing cross-reactive memory T cells joined the SARS-CoV-2 response. Only a couple of mild cases were covered by the study, and larger cohorts that include severe cases with pre-infection samples were considered necessary. The second-wave clones that peaked on day 37 were not confirmed to be SARS-CoV-2 specific. Contracting CD4+ clones were found mainly in CM and EM memory subsets, while CD8+ clones were enriched in EMRA. From day 15 to 85, contracting clones showed balanced CD4/CD8 phenotypes, whereas a second wave of clones that expanded from day 15 to 37 leaned towards CD4+.

Ficoll-Paque density gradient centrifugation was used to isolate PBMCs. The data were produced on an Illumina NovaSeq 6000. TCRalpha and TCRbeta cDNA libraries were constructed by 5'RACE with constant-segment primers, with sample barcodes and unique molecular identifiers being introduced. RNA was extracted from every sample with Trizol reagent. The libraries were amplified in two PCR steps, and the second step added a second sample barcode and Illumina TruSeq adapters. The libraries were sequenced on an Illumina NovaSeq using 2 x 150 bp paired-end reads. Per the original workflow: With migec v1.2.7, reads were demultiplexed and then collapsed into UMI-guided consensus sequences. Using mixcr v2.1.11, UMI consensuses were aligned to TRA and TRB V and J templates and then assembled into clonotypes. A clonotype was counted as expanded or contracted only if both edgeR and NoisET called the change significant, with noise models trained on biological replicates. edgeR calls used a false discovery rate-adjusted p below 0.01 and a log2 fold-change threshold of 1. PCA with hierarchical clustering of max-normalized trajectories of the 1000 most abundant clonotypes was used as exploratory dynamics analysis. The CD4 or CD8 phenotype of responding clones was assigned using the separately sequenced CD4+ and CD8+ repertoires. The raw public data were reprocessed by TCRdb itself: fastp quality trimming at Q25, MiXCR clonotype calling, in-frame beta chains only. Each entry merges the rows of one CDR3 protein and shows their most common DNA and genes. The V and J calls follow TCRdb's processing rather than the paper's. The sample table records about 110,000 distinct CDR3 sequences; 17% of these occur just once. Jointly, the top ten make up 28% of the sample.

Compared with germline, V lacks 3 bases and J lacks 0 bases; bases without a gene match: 12. Taken from cysteine to phenylalanine, the CDR3 has 19 residues. Solely the CDR3 DNA is kept, with 57 bases framed from the first base. CDR1 and CDR2 (SGDLS, YYNGEE) derive from the germline V gene. This chain is built from TRBV9 and TRBJ2-6; TRBD1 agrees with 7 junctional bases. Sequences were obtained from PBMCs or a T cell subset sorted from them (not recorded which). This clonotype was obtained from an adult woman who had mild COVID-19 (a few samples of this study predate the infection). The sample titles of this study are shuffled in the database, so cell type and time point are left out; the donor was told from shared clones. The CDR3: CASSASGTVLLSGANVLTF. The DNA reads as follows: TGTGCCAGCAGCGCCTCCGGGACAGTACTCCTCTCTGGGGCCAACGTCCTGACTTTC.